Listed here is a single T cell receptor beta chain. Its cognate antigen is unknown. The sample originates from a study of T cell responses to AZD1222 COVID-19 vaccine. Germline V gene data show CDR1 as SNHLY and CDR2 as FYNNEI. V gave up 7 bases and J gave up 4 bases, with 14 bases separating them. The CDR3 is 14 residues long. Study-wide results and caveats: There were mostly white British donors and more females than males, and clonal diversity was possibly underestimated.

Generated by immunoSEQ multiplex PCR, the TCRdb table keeps only in-frame clones and is missing some. The repertoire consists of around 100,000 clones, with about 88% occurring once and the leading ten covering 15% to 20%. The V and J genes are TRBV2 and TRBJ1-5; tentative D call: TRBD1 (6 bases). The receptor's source is an adult in good health. The starting material was peripheral blood, obtained on day 0 of AZD1222 vaccination. The CDR3 protein is CASTLLQGNQPQHF. The CDR3 coding sequence is TGTGCCAGCACTCTGCTCCAGGGGAATCAGCCCCAGCATTTT.